This note documents a single T cell receptor (beta chain) sequence. What it binds is unknown. This CDR3 is 15 amino acids long. CDR1 is SEHNR, CDR2 FQNEAQ, per germline (reference sequence). The germline V and J ends were trimmed by 0 bases and 5 bases, with 13 bases remaining between them. The record originates from a study of CD8+CD57+ T cells in acquired aplastic anemia. Whole-study findings and limits: In common between the patients and the controls were twenty-nine CD8+ CDR3 sequences. Any difference that existed in CD8+ Simpson's diversity between patients and controls was not significant.

Genomic DNA, serving as template, underwent TCR beta VDJ and CDR3 profiling. Each CDR3 protein is one row after TCRdb ran MiXCR on the reads. The sample holds some 130,000 distinct CDR3 sequences; more than 40% are singletons and the top ten take 2.5%. The receptor was isolated from a human donor in good health, serving as a control. The J gene is TRBJ1-1, the V gene TRBV7-9; D ambiguous. The specimen sequenced was sorted CD4+, CD8+, or CD8+CD57+ T cells (not recorded which) from PBMCs. In DNA form, the CDR3 reads TGTGCCAGCAGCTTAGCCGCCAGGAAAGGGACTGAAGCTTTCTTT. This gives the protein CASSLAARKGTEAFF. Together with reference TRBV7-9 and TRBJ1-1, the CDR3 gives the full variable domain: DTGVSQNPRHKITKRGQNVTFRCDPISEHNRLYWYRQTLGQGPEFLTYFQNEAQLEKSRLLSDRFSAERPKGSFSTLEIQRTEQGDSAMYLCASSLAARKGTEAFFGQGTRLTVV.